The 27 T cell receptor beta chains reported below all come from one sample, sequenced in a study of identical twins. MiXCR was run by TCRdb on the 5' RACE reads, yielding one entry per CDR3 protein. The sample carries approximately 1.8 million distinct CDR3 sequences, less than 40% recorded once. The material sequenced was cord blood. The receptors were sampled from a newborn girl in good health.

A remark on this clonotype: The germline gene is not matched at one end of the junction; a read error may be the cause. V usage is TRBV7-2 and J usage is TRBJ2-3; D is uncertain. The CDR3 loop spans 14 amino acids. The germline V gene encodes CDR1 SGHTA and CDR2 FQGNSA. CDR3 protein: CASSLVHSTDTHYF. DNA of the CDR3: TGTGCCAGCAGCTTAGTTCACAGCACAGATACGCACTATTTT.

The chain links TRBV4-2 to TRBJ2-1, with 7 bases matching TRBD2. Germline assignment: CDR1 LGHNA and CDR2 YNFKEQ. Trimming cost V 1 base and J 6 bases; bases outside gene matches: 6. The CDR3 spans 15 residues. The CDR3 coding sequence is TGTGCCAGCAGCCAAGCGGCGGGAGCGATCAATGAGCAGTTCTTC. Translated, it gives CASSQAAGAINEQFF.

The chain's CDR3 is CASSTGTSGPDTQYF. Written as DNA, the CDR3 is TGTGCCAGCAGTACAGGGACTAGCGGACCGGATACGCAGTATTTT. This chain uses TRBV2 with TRBJ2-3; 11 bases line up with TRBD2. V shed 5 bases and J 6 bases; nucleotides not matched to a gene: 7. The CDR3 is 15 amino acids. CDR1 is SNHLY and CDR2 is FYNNEI in the germline V gene. The full variable domain, with the rest looked up from reference TRBV2 and TRBJ2-3, is EPEVTQTPSHQVTQMGQEVILRCVPISNHLYFYWYRQILGQKVEFLVSFYNNEISEKSEIFDDQFSVERPDGSNFTLKIRSTKLEDSAMYFCASSTGTSGPDTQYFGPGTRLTVL.

The V and J genes are TRBV30 and TRBJ1-2; D uncertain. Per the germline V gene, CDR1 is GTSNPN and CDR2 is SVGIG (reference sequence). The V end lost 3 bases, the J end lost 4 bases, and 6 bases lay between the germline ends. This CDR3 has 11 residues. For the CDR3, the DNA is TGTGCCTGGAGGGACCTCTATGGCTACACCTTC. The encoded protein is CAWRDLYGYTF.

The chain combines TRBV7-9 with TRBJ1-1; a weak D match, TRBD1 (5 bases). V lost 6 bases to trimming and J lost 3 bases, with 14 bases between them. Germline V gives CDR1 SEHNR, CDR2 FQNEAQ (reference sequence). The CDR3 runs 14 residues. The CDR3 protein is CASRAASGDTEAFF. The DNA for the CDR3 is TGTGCCAGCAGGGCTGCTTCGGGGGACACTGAAGCTTTCTTT.

As for this clonotype: This may be a read error: a much more frequent sequence differs by one nucleotide. In DNA, the CDR3 is TGTGCCACCAGTGAACAACCGGGACTCGCCAGCAATGAGCAGTACTTC. As protein: CATSEQPGLASNEQYF. The V and J genes are TRBV24-1 and TRBJ2-5; D is possibly TRBD2 (6 bases). Germline assignment: CDR1 KGHDR and CDR2 SFDVKD. The CDR3 is made up of 16 amino acids. Between the trimmed V and J ends, which lost 4 bases and 11 bases, there was a span of 25 bases.

In its sample, this clonotype was seen a few times. This chain links TRBV2 with TRBJ1-2; TRBD1 is a possible D gene (6 bases). The germline gives CDR1 SNHLY, CDR2 FYNNEI. The V end lost 1 base, the J end lost 4 bases, and 10 bases lay between the germline ends. The CDR3 is made up of 14 amino acids. CDR3 DNA: TGTGCCAGCAGTGAAGAGGGGACACCCTATGGCTACACCTTC. This translates into CASSEEGTPYGYTF.

This clonotype was detected once. This chain connects TRBV28 to TRBJ2-1; possible D gene TRBD2, 5 bases. Trimming shortened V by 1 base and J by 1 base, and 11 bases separated the two germline ends. Germline loops: CDR1 MDHEN, CDR2 SYDVKM. The CDR3 contains 16 residues. The CDR3 is CASSLSSRRSYNEQFF. CDR3 in DNA: TGTGCCAGCAGTTTATCGAGCAGGAGGTCCTACAATGAGCAGTTCTTC.

The V gene is TRBV20-1, the J gene TRBJ1-5, with D perhaps matching TRBD1 (6 bases). With 3 bases removed from V and 0 bases from J, the gap between germline ends came to 9 bases. There are 14 residues in the CDR3. In germline, CDR1 is DFQATT, CDR2 SNEGSKA (reference sequence). The chain's CDR3 is CSARSQGSNQPQHF. The CDR3 DNA follows: TGCAGTGCTAGGTCACAGGGTAGCAATCAGCCCCAGCATTTT.

Comments on this clonotype: The conserved phenylalanine or tryptophan normally closing the CDR3 is absent here, so this likely arose from a read error. This sequence joins TRBV5-1 and TRBJ1-5; the match to TRBD1 covers 7 bases. CDR3 size: 16 residues. V lost 4 bases, J lost 7 bases, and 14 bases stayed unmatched. The germline CDR1 and CDR2 sequences are SGHRS and YFSETQ. The CDR3 DNA reads as TGCGCCAGCAGCATGGGGACAGACAAAATTAAACAGCCCCAGCATTAT. This encodes CASSMGTDKIKQPQHY.

This clonotype was seen repeatedly, ten times or more. This chain connects TRBV4-2 to TRBJ2-1; no clear D gene. V lost 5 bases, J lost 9 bases, and 8 bases lay in between. Looked up from germline, CDR1 is LGHNA and CDR2 is YNFKEQ. This CDR3 has 11 residues. CDR3 region: CASSYHREQFF. CDR3 nucleotide sequence: TGTGCCAGCAGCTACCATCGTGAGCAGTTCTTC.

J is TRBJ2-4 and V is TRBV7-9; 7 bases agree with TRBD1. The trim removed 1 base at V and 13 bases at J, leaving 28 bases unmatched. In germline, CDR1 is SEHNR, CDR2 FQNEAQ (reference sequence). This CDR3 region has 20 residues. This CDR3 reads CASSLGGGGAPRLSSYEQYF. The CDR3 nucleotides are TGTGCCAGCAGCTTAGGAGGGGGCGGTGCTCCGCGGCTAAGCTCCTATGAGCAGTACTTC.

Many counts were recorded for this clonotype. The genes are TRBV5-1 and TRBJ2-1; D may match TRBD1 or TRBD2 (5 bases each). The CDR3 runs 15 residues. Germline V gives CDR1 SGHRS, CDR2 YFSETQ. The V end was cut by 4 bases, the J end by 1 base, with 12 bases between. The CDR3 protein is CASSKVGDSYNEQFF. In DNA, the CDR3 is TGCGCCAGCAGCAAGGTGGGGGATTCCTACAATGAGCAGTTCTTC.

This chain joins TRBV20-1 and TRBJ1-2; the match to TRBD1 covers 8 bases. This CDR3 comprises 12 residues. Germline values: CDR1 DFQATT, CDR2 SNEGSKA (reference sequence). This CDR3 reads CRMDRDDCGYTF. The CDR3 coding sequence is TGCAGGATGGACAGGGACGACTGTGGCTACACCTTC.

The genes are TRBV27 and TRBJ1-2; no clear D. Germline CDR1 and CDR2: MNHEY and SMNVEV (reference sequence). V dropped 4 bases and J dropped 6 bases, with 6 bases sitting between them. The CDR3 is made up of 11 amino acids. CDR3 in amino acids: CASSSGNGYTF. The CDR3 coding sequence is TGTGCCAGCAGTTCCGGGAATGGCTACACCTTC.

The J gene is TRBJ1-1, the V gene TRBV11-2, with D unresolved. The CDR3 has 15 amino acids. Germline CDR1 and CDR2: SGHAT and FQNNGV. Trimming removed 7 bases at V and 7 bases at J, with 22 bases between. The CDR3 DNA sequence: TGTGCCAGCAACCCCTTGACCCTAGGGAAAGGTGAAGCTTTCTTT. Residues: CASNPLTLGKGEAFF.

This chain joins TRBV10-3 and TRBJ2-1; 12 bases fit TRBD2. CDR1 is ENHRY, CDR2 SYGVKD, per germline. CDR3 length: 19 residues. The J segment lost 3 bases and the V segment lost 0 bases, leaving 9 bases of the junction unmatched. DNA for the CDR3: TGTGCCATCAGTGAGTCGGGGCTAGCGGGAGGGGAAGGCTACAATGAGCAGTTCTTC. Translated: CAISESGLAGGEGYNEQFF.

V gene TRBV4-1 combines with J gene TRBJ2-3, with a possible D match to TRBD2 (6 bases). There are 15 residues in the CDR3. Trimming cost V 0 bases and J 5 bases, with 12 bases left between them. The germline CDR1 and CDR2 sequences are MGHRA and YSYEKL. This CDR3 reads CASSQDPGVQDTQYF. The CDR3 DNA reads TGCGCCAGCAGCCAAGATCCGGGGGTCCAAGATACGCAGTATTTT.

This clonotype has just a few counts. V and J are TRBV9 and TRBJ2-1, with D possibly TRBD2 on 5 matching bases. Trimming left V 2 bases short and J 6 bases short, with 12 bases between. The CDR3 has 14 residues. Germline loops: CDR1 SGDLS, CDR2 YYNGEE. This chain's CDR3 is CASSVSLAGNEQFF. CDR3 nucleotide sequence: TGTGCCAGCAGCGTTAGCCTAGCTGGCAATGAGCAGTTCTTC.

This chain joins TRBV7-9 and TRBJ1-2; TRBD1 aligns across 7 bases. The ends lost 3 bases at V and 8 bases at J; junction bases unmatched: 9. This CDR3 has 14 residues. The germline gives CDR1 SEHNR, CDR2 FQNEAQ (reference sequence). In DNA form, the CDR3 reads TGTGCCAGCAGCTTGCCGAATCACAGGGGCGGCTACACCTTC. Its translation is CASSLPNHRGGYTF.

The chain links TRBV6-6 to TRBJ2-1, with D tentatively TRBD1 or TRBD2 (5 bases each). Germline lookup yields CDR1 MNHNY and CDR2 SVGAGI (reference sequence). The CDR3 is 16 amino acids. V lost 2 bases to trimming and J lost 13 bases, with 24 bases between them. The CDR3 loop reads CASSYNPFRDPRHQFF. The CDR3 coding sequence is TGTGCCAGCAGTTACAACCCCTTCCGGGACCCTAGACATCAGTTCTTC.

The rearrangement joins TRBV4-2 to TRBJ2-1; 9 bases match TRBD2. Germline assignment: CDR1 LGHNA and CDR2 YNFKEQ. The CDR3 runs to 19 residues. With 0 bases clipped from V and 8 bases from J, the junction kept 17 bases outside the gene matches. CDR3 DNA sequence: TGTGCCAGCAGCCAAGAGCCCGGGCGGGAGGGCCCTCGATTTTATGAGCAGTTCTTC. It yields the protein CASSQEPGREGPRFYEQFF.

V usage is TRBV5-5 and J usage is TRBJ2-6; D gene ambiguous. Trimming shortened V by 5 bases and J by 0 bases, and 6 bases separated the two germline ends. The CDR3 has 14 residues. In germline, CDR1 is SGHKS, CDR2 YYEKEE (reference sequence). Here the CDR3 reads CASRASSGANVLTF. The CDR3 nucleotides are TGTGCCAGCAGGGCTAGCTCTGGGGCCAACGTCCTGACTTTC.

The V call is TRBV5-1, the J call TRBJ2-3; the D is unclear. Trimming removed 6 bases at V and 0 bases at J, with 14 bases between. Germline V lookup: CDR1 SGHRS, CDR2 YFSETQ. This CDR3 is 15 amino acids long. CDR3 bases: TGCGCCAGCAACTTAAGAGGATCTAGCACAGATACGCAGTATTTT. Its translation: CASNLRGSSTDTQYF.

This rearrangement joins TRBV2 to TRBJ1-2, with 10 bases identical to TRBD1. This CDR3 has 14 residues. CDR1 is SNHLY, CDR2 FYNNEI, per germline. After removal of 7 bases from V and 3 bases from J, the junction contained 5 bases not matched to a gene. The CDR3 sequence is CASNPGTGDYGYTF. As DNA, the CDR3 is TGTGCCAGCAACCCCGGGACAGGGGACTATGGCTACACCTTC.

A word on this clonotype: A much larger clone is a single base away; this may be a read error. The chain joins TRBV29-1 to TRBJ2-5; D remains unclear. Gene TRBJ2-1 matches the end of the DNA better, so the J call may be wrong. CDR3 size: 12 residues. CDR1 SQVTM and CDR2 ANQGSEA come from the germline V gene. The CDR3 nucleotides read TGCAGCGTTGAAAGGAGCCAAGAGACCCAGTTCTTC. Its translation is CSVERSQETQFF.

The chain carries TRBV20-1 and TRBJ2-1, with 8 bases identical to TRBD2. The last part of the DNA fits TRBJ2-7 better; the J call may be wrong. The CDR3 has 16 residues. Germline CDR1 reads DFQATT; CDR2 reads SNEGSKA (reference sequence). The CDR3 spells CSARGGALMFYNEQYF. CDR3 sequence (DNA): TGCAGTGCCCGGGGGGGGGCCCTCATGTTTTACAATGAGCAGTACTTC.